This TCR beta chain is from a study of CD8+ T cells in alopecia areata (dated by TCRdb to 2016 to 2019). A note on the overall study: Treated patients were enrolled in an open-label pilot trial of oral tofacitinib at 5 to 10 mg twice daily for moderate-to-severe alopecia areata. Patients received tofacitinib for 6 to 18 months and were then followed off drug for 6 months to check for delayed response and recurrence. Biopsies were taken from tofacitinib-treated patients at baseline and at 4 and 24 weeks of treatment, and a later scalp biopsy was taken in several of the tofacitinib-treated patients. High-throughput TCRbeta sequencing was used to examine T cell clonal expansion in alopecia areata in both the C3H/HeJ mouse model and human patients. RNA came from the PAXgene miRNA kit for fixed scalp, the miRNeasy kit for PBMCs, and the RNeasy kit for mouse skin. Scalp clonality was compared across normal scalp (n=4), patchy alopecia areata scalp (n=8), and alopecia totalis/universalis scalp (n=8). immunoSEQ multiplex PCR using 35 Vbeta forward primers and 13 Jbeta reverse primers was used to amplify TCRbeta CDR3 regions. Scalp tissue and sorted CD4+ and CD8+ peripheral blood T cells from patchy and totalis/universalis alopecia areata patients and from healthy controls were covered by human TCRbeta sequencing. The SALT score, which quantifies the percentage of affected scalp surface area, was used to measure disease severity in treated patients. The paper as a whole reports these results and caveats: Unlike mouse skin, where gammadelta T cells dominate, normal human skin contains resident alphabeta T cells that get sequenced too, which complicates analysis of the scalp TCR repertoire. Compared with normal scalp, lesional scalp, particularly in alopecia totalis/universalis, had higher clonality and more expanded CD8+ clones, which suggests antigenic drive. Shared TCR sequences between patients were less evident than in mice, which may be partly attributable to HLA diversity in the patient population. Many expanded lesional clones persisted in scalp and blood during tofacitinib treatment, which may partly explain relapse after stopping treatment. Because the treated cohort was small and had only one nonresponder, larger studies are needed to examine links between baseline CD8+ expansion and response. Tofacitinib significantly decreased scalp clonality and the number of expanded CD8+ clones among the top 100 scalp clones.

The sample's time point label, in plain terms: 4 weeks on oral tofacitinib. What the treatment or condition label conveys for this sample: oral pan-JAK inhibitor, 5-10 mg twice daily. Lesional scalp punch biopsies and peripheral blood were collected from alopecia areata patients. PBMCs were isolated by density centrifugation and stained for CD3, CD4 and CD8, after which CD4+ and CD8+ T cells were sorted on a FACSAria. A note on this clone: The specificity of this receptor is unknown. No much larger clone is present one base from it, and per-base qualities are unavailable.

The library came from the immunoSEQ multiplex PCR assay. RNA was extracted from all samples and reverse transcribed into cDNA as template for TCR sequencing. First-strand cDNA was synthesized using SuperScript III with a 2:1 mix of oligo-dT and random hexamers. A synthetic immune receptor repertoire was used to measure amplification bias, and any remaining bias was corrected computationally. On the authors' methods: Raw reads were preprocessed to remove errors, and CDR3 was defined according to IMGT conventions as the region from the conserved cysteine to phenylalanine. Clonality was computed by normalizing Shannon entropy by log2 of the number of productive unique TCRs and subtracting the result from 1. Whether each scalp clone was CD4 or CD8 was inferred by checking scalp TCRbeta sequences against the CD4 and CD8 repertoires from sorted blood. TCRdb holds this immuneACCESS table with in-frame rearrangements only. Some clones are missing; in checked studies, unresolved V genes explain under half, and the rest has no known cause. V, J and clone size reflect that table, while D and trimming were determined from the DNA. The sample table shows tens of thousands of clones, and approximately 65% are seen once. Roughly 20% of the sample belongs to the ten largest clones.

From a lookup of the germline V gene, CDR1 and CDR2 are SQVTM and ANQGSEA. Trimming removed 6 bases from V and 1 base from J, leaving 12 bases between the germline ends. The CDR3 sequence holds 14 residues, the cysteine and phenylalanine included. Here the CDR3 DNA is all that survives: 42 bases in frame from base 1. The sequence links TRBV29-1 to TRBJ2-2; the D element might be TRBD1 or TRBD2, as each aligns at 5 bases. The receptor comes from a human donor with alopecia areata. The material sequenced was CD8+ T cells sorted from blood, taken at week 4, from a patient treated with tofacitinib. The nucleotide sequence is given as TGCAGCGTCTCCGGGACGGGGAACACCGGGGAGCTGTTTTTT. Translation gives CSVSGTGNTGELFF.